This T cell receptor beta chain was identified in a study of vaccination and CD4 T cells after COVID-19. Overall study context: Drawing of post-COVID samples took place a median approximately 100 days after diagnosis (range 35 to 161).

Note on this clonotype: Antigen: not known. A read error may produce the germline difference seen at one junction end.

Described treatment: approximately 9-day PBMC culture with coronavirus spike peptide pools or control peptides (ViraFEST assay). The CDR3 runs to 14 residues. The V gene's germline CDR1 is SGHTS and CDR2 YDEGEE. At the Johns Hopkins FTIC core, DNA taken from cultured CD4+ T cells was sequenced by way of the Oncomine TCR Beta short-read assay. MiXCR was run by TCRdb on the PCR reads, yielding one entry per CDR3 protein. This table has 20,000 to 25,000 distinct CDR3 sequences, approximately 50% appearing once. This chain links TRBV5-8 with TRBJ1-2; D might be TRBD1 (5 bases). The sequenced material came from CD4+ T cells from blood, cultured in vitro. The sequence derives from a human donor who had recovered from COVID-19. The CDR3: CASSFSGEVYDYTF. CDR3 coding DNA: TGTGCCAGCAGCTTTTCGGGGGAGGTCTATGACTACACCTTC. Based on the CDR3 plus reference TRBV5-8 and TRBJ1-2, the full variable domain is EAGVTQSPTHLIKTRGQQATLRCSPISGHTSVYWYQQALGLGLQFLLWYDEGEERNRGNFPPRFSGRQFPNYSSELNVNALELEDSALYLCASSFSGEVYDYTFGSGTRLTVV.